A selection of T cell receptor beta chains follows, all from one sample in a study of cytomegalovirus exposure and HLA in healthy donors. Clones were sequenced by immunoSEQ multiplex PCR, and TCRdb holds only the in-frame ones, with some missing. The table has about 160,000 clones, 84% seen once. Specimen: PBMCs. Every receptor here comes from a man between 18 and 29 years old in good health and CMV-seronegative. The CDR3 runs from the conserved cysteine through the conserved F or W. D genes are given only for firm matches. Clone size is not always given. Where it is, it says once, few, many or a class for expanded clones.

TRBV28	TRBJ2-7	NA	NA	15	CASTYQDGSSYEQYF	TGTGCCAGCACCTACCAGGACGGGAGCTCCTACGAGCAGTACTTC
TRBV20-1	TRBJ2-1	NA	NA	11	CSATSSFEQFF	TGCAGTGCTACTAGCTCCTTTGAGCAGTTCTTC
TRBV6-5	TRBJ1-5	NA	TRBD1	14	CASRSGTGVQPQHF	TGTGCCAGCAGGTCCGGGACAGGGGTTCAGCCCCAGCATTTT
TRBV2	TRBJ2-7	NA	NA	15	CASIKNVGLRGEQYF	TGTGCCAGCATTAAGAACGTCGGCCTCCGGGGCGAGCAGTACTTC
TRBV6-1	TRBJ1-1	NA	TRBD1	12	CASGQGGSGAFF	TGTGCCAGTGGACAGGGGGGTTCGGGAGCTTTCTTT
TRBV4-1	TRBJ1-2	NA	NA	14	CASSQEMRFHGYTF	TGCGCCAGCAGCCAAGAAATGCGTTTTCATGGCTACACCTTC
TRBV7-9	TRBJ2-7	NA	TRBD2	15	CSSSLGLAVLYEQYF	TGTTCCAGCAGCTTAGGACTAGCGGTCCTCTACGAGCAGTACTTC
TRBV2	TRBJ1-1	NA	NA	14	CASSEDRVATEAFF	TGTGCCAGCAGTGAAGACAGGGTGGCCACTGAAGCTTTCTTT
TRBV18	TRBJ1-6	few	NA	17	CASSPNRDRGYNSPLHF	TGTGCCAGCTCACCGAATAGGGATCGGGGGTATAATTCACCCCTCCACTTT
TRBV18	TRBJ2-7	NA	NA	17	CASSPGMTGRGSYEQYF	TGTGCCAGCTCACCCGGGATGACAGGGCGGGGCTCCTACGAGCAGTACTTC
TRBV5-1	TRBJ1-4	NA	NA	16	CASSPGQPLADEKLFF	TGCGCCAGCAGCCCAGGACAGCCCCTCGCGGATGAAAAACTGTTTTTT
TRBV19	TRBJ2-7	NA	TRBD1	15	CASSTNRGRGYEQYF	TGTGCCAGTAGTACAAACAGGGGGAGAGGCTACGAGCAGTACTTC
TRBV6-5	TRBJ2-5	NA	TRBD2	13	CASRPSGVAAQYF	TGTGCCAGCAGGCCTAGCGGGGTGGCAGCCCAGTACTTC
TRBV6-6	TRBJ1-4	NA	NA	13	CASIDGSGEKLFF	TGTGCCAGTATAGACGGGTCCGGCGAAAAACTGTTTTTT
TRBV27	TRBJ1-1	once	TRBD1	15	CATSGTGGWNTEAFF	TGTGCCACCTCCGGGACAGGGGGCTGGAACACTGAAGCTTTCTTT
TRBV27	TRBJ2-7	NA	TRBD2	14	CASSWGLAKNEQYF	TGTGCCAGCAGTTGGGGACTAGCGAAGAACGAGCAGTACTTC
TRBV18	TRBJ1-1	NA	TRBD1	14	CASSQGQGDTEAFF	TGTGCCAGCTCCCAGGGACAGGGGGACACTGAAGCTTTCTTT
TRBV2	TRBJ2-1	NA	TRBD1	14	CARRTGGNYNEQFF	TGTGCCAGAAGGACAGGGGGCAACTACAATGAGCAGTTCTTC
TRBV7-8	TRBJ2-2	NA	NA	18	CASSLVRRGPANTGELFF	TGTGCCAGCAGCTTAGTCAGGAGGGGACCTGCGAACACCGGGGAGCTGTTTTTT
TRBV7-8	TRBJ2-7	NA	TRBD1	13	CASSLRGPVEQYF	TGTGCCAGCAGCTTAAGGGGGCCAGTCGAGCAGTACTTC
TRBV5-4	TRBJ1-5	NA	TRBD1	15	CASSSDRGLNQPQHF	TGTGCCAGCAGCTCCGACAGGGGGCTCAATCAGCCCCAGCATTTT
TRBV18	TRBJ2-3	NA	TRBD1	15	CASSPTDRATDTQYF	TGTGCCAGCTCACCCACGGACAGGGCCACAGATACGCAGTATTTT
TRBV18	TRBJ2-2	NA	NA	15	CASSPLASSTGELFF	TGTGCCAGCTCACCACTAGCTTCGAGCACCGGGGAGCTGTTTTTT
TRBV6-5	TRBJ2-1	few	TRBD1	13	CASSRTGENEQFF	TGTGCCAGCAGTAGGACAGGGGAAAATGAGCAGTTCTTC
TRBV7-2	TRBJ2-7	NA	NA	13	CASSLGGSDEQYF	TGTGCCAGCAGCTTAGGAGGGTCAGACGAGCAGTACTTC
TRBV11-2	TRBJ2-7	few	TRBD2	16	CASSSGRGGPSKEQYF	TGTGCCAGCAGCTCTGGGCGCGGGGGTCCCTCTAAGGAGCAGTACTTC
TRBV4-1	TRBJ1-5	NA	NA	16	CASSQESHLEDQPQHF	TGCGCCAGCAGCCAAGAATCCCACCTGGAGGATCAGCCCCAGCATTTT
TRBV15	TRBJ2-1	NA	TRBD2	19	CATSRDLSGTSGLYNEQFF	TGTGCCACCAGCAGAGATCTTTCTGGGACTAGCGGGTTATACAATGAGCAGTTCTTC
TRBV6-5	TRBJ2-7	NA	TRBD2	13	CASSYQRDYEQYF	TGTGCCAGCAGTTACCAGCGGGACTACGAGCAGTACTTC
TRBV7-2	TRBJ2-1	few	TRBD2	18	CASSPRRRRGGVNNEQFF	TGTGCCAGCAGCCCCCGTCGCCGGCGGGGGGGCGTCAACAATGAGCAGTTCTTC
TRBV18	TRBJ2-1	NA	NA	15	CASSPALGGPNEQFF	TGTGCCAGCTCACCGGCCTTGGGCGGGCCAAATGAGCAGTTCTTC
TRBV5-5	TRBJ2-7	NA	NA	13	CASSLAPTYEQYF	TGTGCCAGCAGCTTAGCACCTACCTACGAGCAGTACTTC
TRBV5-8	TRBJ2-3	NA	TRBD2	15	CASSGGTSGTDTQYF	TGTGCCAGCAGCGGCGGGACTAGCGGCACAGATACGCAGTATTTT
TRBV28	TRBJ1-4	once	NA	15	CASGTWGGPNEKLFF	TGTGCCAGCGGCACCTGGGGGGGGCCCAATGAAAAACTGTTTTTT
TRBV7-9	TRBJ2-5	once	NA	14	CASSSTGYQETQYF	TGTGCCAGCAGCTCTACAGGGTACCAAGAGACCCAGTACTTC
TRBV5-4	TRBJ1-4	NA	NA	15	CASSLRVEEGEKLFF	TGTGCCAGCAGCTTGCGAGTGGAGGAGGGTGAAAAACTGTTTTTT
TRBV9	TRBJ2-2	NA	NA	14	CASSVLVDTGELFF	TGTGCCAGCAGCGTATTAGTCGACACCGGGGAGCTGTTTTTT
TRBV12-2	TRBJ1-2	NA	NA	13	CASRFPTAYGYTF	TGTGCAAGTCGTTTCCCGACAGCCTATGGCTACACCTTC
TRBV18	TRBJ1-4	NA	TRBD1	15	CASSPQTGEGEKLFF	TGTGCCAGCTCACCACAGACAGGGGAGGGTGAAAAACTGTTTTTT
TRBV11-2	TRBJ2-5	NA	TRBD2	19	CASSFPSGRLPRRQETQYF	TGTGCCAGCAGTTTCCCTAGCGGGAGGCTTCCTCGGCGACAAGAGACCCAGTACTTC
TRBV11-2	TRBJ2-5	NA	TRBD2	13	CASRASGKETQYF	TGTGCCAGCAGGGCTAGCGGGAAAGAGACCCAGTACTTC
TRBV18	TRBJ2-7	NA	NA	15	CASSPGVAGTYEQYF	TGTGCCAGCTCACCTGGGGTCGCGGGCACCTACGAGCAGTACTTC
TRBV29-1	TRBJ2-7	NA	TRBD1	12	CSVTGGTYEQYF	TGCAGCGTGACAGGGGGAACCTACGAGCAGTACTTC
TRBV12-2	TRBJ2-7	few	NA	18	CASRLGLGLAGGDHEQYF	TGTGCAAGTCGCTTAGGATTGGGACTAGCGGGAGGGGACCACGAGCAGTACTTC
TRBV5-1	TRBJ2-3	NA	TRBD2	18	CASSPRNSGGGSTDTQYF	TGCGCCAGCAGCCCCCGTAATAGCGGGGGGGGTAGCACAGATACGCAGTATTTT
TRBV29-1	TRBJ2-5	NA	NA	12	CSGKQGGETQYF	TGCAGCGGTAAACAGGGCGGAGAGACCCAGTACTTC
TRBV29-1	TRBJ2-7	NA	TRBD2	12	CSVVTSGYEQYF	TGCAGCGTTGTGACTAGCGGTTACGAGCAGTACTTC
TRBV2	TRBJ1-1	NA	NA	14	CASSATTVAGEAFF	TGTGCCAGCAGTGCAACGACGGTGGCGGGAGAAGCTTTCTTT
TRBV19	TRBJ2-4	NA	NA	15	CASSPLQGTRNIQYF	TGTGCCAGTAGTCCCCTCCAGGGTACGAGAAACATTCAGTACTTC
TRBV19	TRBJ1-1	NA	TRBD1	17	CASPIPGQGDKNTEAFF	TGTGCCAGCCCTATTCCGGGACAGGGGGACAAGAACACTGAAGCTTTCTTT